This record concerns one T cell receptor (beta chain) sequence. The data were taken from a study of CXCR3-negative and CXCR3-positive naive CD8 T cells. 5' RACE with UMI labels generated the TRB cDNA libraries. TCRdb re-called the 5' RACE reads; every CDR3 protein appears as one record, without DNA. The clone table shows fewer than 80,000 distinct CDR3 sequences, with the ten largest holding nearly 1.5%. The sequenced sample was naive CXCR3- CD8+ T cells from blood. Subset meaning: CD45RO-CCR7+CD27+CD95- naive CD8+ T cells lacking CXCR3 (TNR3-). This TCR was sampled from a human donor in good health. Some clones in this sample may be carry-over from other donors' samples.

CDR3 residues: CASSVAGWGLTEKLFF. The rearrangement joins TRBV7-9 to TRBJ1-4. Germline CDR1 is SEHNR and CDR2 is FQNEAQ (reference sequence). CDR3 length: 16 amino acids.